The sequence of this T cell receptor (beta chain) was determined in a study of technical replicates of blood from several donors. The junction had 6 bases not matched to a gene; V was cut back by 2 bases and J by 0 bases. Germline CDR1 reads MDHEN; CDR2 reads SYDVKM. This CDR3 is built from 17 residues. The data were produced by immunoSEQ multiplex PCR, yet TCRdb's version contains in-frame clones alone and is incomplete. The sample shows about 100,000 clones, 95% of them seen only once. V gene TRBV28 combines with J gene TRBJ2-1; 8 bases are a match to TRBD1. Sequenced material: T cells isolated from PBMCs. The TCR was taken from a human donor in good health. This CDR3 reads CASSLDPTGGSYNEQFF. The CDR3 DNA follows: TGTGCCAGCAGTTTAGACCCAACAGGGGGCTCCTACAATGAGCAGTTCTTC.